The entry that follows covers one T cell receptor (beta chain) sequence. Its antigen is as yet unknown. TCRdb ran MiXCR on the reads and lists one entry per CDR3 protein. Here the sample spans approximately 1,000,000 distinct CDR3 sequences, approximately 31% being singletons. The data originate from a study of T cell repertoires in cytomegalovirus infection. Germline values: CDR1 SGHTA, CDR2 FQGNSA. The CDR3 runs to 18 residues. With V trimmed by 1 base and J by 4 bases, 13 bases remained unmatched. This specimen was cultured CD8+ T cells from PBMCs, taken from culture after CMV antigen stimulation. The chain links TRBV7-2 to TRBJ2-1; TRBD1 agrees at 7 bases. The clonotype comes from a human donor in good health (CMV status not recorded). Some clones in this sample may be carry-over from other donors' samples. The CDR3 region is CASSLGGTVTESYNEQFF. The CDR3 DNA reads TGTGCCAGCAGCTTAGGTGGGACAGTCACGGAGTCTTACAATGAGCAGTTCTTC. Based on the CDR3 plus reference TRBV7-2 and TRBJ2-1, the full variable domain is GAGVSQSPSNKVTEKGKDVELRCDPISGHTALYWYRQSLGQGLEFLIYFQGNSAPDKSGLPSDRFSAERTGGSVSTLTIQRTQQEDSAVYLCASSLGGTVTESYNEQFFGPGTRLTVL.